The 27 T cell receptor beta chains below come from one sample, sequenced in a study of T cells in Graves' hyperthyroidism and ophthalmopathy (dated by TCRdb to the late 2010s). Library method: multiplex PCR. Sequencer: Illumina HiSeq 2000. The TCR beta CDR3 regions were amplified from the RNA transcripts. The TCR CDR3 was subjected to a first round of RT-PCR using the HTBI primer set and the Qiagen OneStep RT-PCR kit. TCRdb reworked the public reads: Q25 trimming with fastp, MiXCR clone assembly, productive beta chains retained. Under each unique CDR3 protein, matching rows form one entry showing the most common genes and DNA. Within this sample are a few hundred thousand distinct CDR3 sequences, with approximately 15% of them counted one time only. The ten largest clonotypes hold approximately 8% of the sample. Sequencing was carried out using blood. The receptors shown here come from a woman aged 18-30 years with Graves' hyperthyroidism.

The rearrangement joins TRBV6-5 to TRBJ1-2; D is unclear. Per germline, CDR1 MNHEY and CDR2 SVGAGI. The CDR3 extends over 13 amino acids. V lost 6 bases, J lost 5 bases, and 13 bases lay in between. This CDR3 is CASSNSPPYGYTF. CDR3 in DNA: TGTGCCAGCAGCAACTCCCCCCCATATGGCTACACCTTC.

This clonotype was seen many times. The V gene is TRBV4-1, the J gene TRBJ2-2, with TRBD2 matching 7 bases. Trimming took 2 bases from V and 4 from J; bases not matched to a gene: 10. Germline values: CDR1 MGHRA, CDR2 YSYEKL. This CDR3 comprises 17 residues. CDR3 bases: TGCGCCAGCAGCCAAAGAACCCCGGGACTACGCACCGGGGAGCTGTTTTTT. Amino acids: CASSQRTPGLRTGELFF.

This clonotype was counted many times. The V gene is TRBV3-1, the J gene TRBJ2-1, with 8 bases identical to TRBD2. The CDR3 loop spans 15 amino acids. Trimming removed 0 bases from V and 10 bases from J; junction bases left unmatched: 8. Germline CDR1 is LGHDT and CDR2 is YNNKEL (reference sequence). CDR3 region: CASSQEATSAQEQFF. The CDR3, as DNA: TGTGCCAGCAGCCAAGAGGCGACTAGCGCCCAGGAGCAGTTCTTC.

This clonotype was recorded a few times. J is TRBJ2-1 and V is TRBV5-6, with no clear D. V was shortened by 0 bases and J by 2 bases, with 9 bases between the two germline ends. CDR1 and CDR2 from the germline V gene are SGHDT and YYEEEE. The length of the CDR3 is 15 residues. CDR3 amino acids: CASSLEGVPYNEQFF. In nucleotides, the CDR3 is TGTGCCAGCAGCTTGGAGGGCGTCCCCTACAATGAGCAGTTCTTC.

This clonotype showed up many times. V gene TRBV12-3 or TRBV12-4 combines with J gene TRBJ2-3, with 10 bases aligning to TRBD2. Trimming took 3 bases from V and 5 from J; bases not matched to a gene: 2. This CDR3 spans 14 amino acids. The CDR3 sequence is CASSFTSGVDTQYF. CDR3 DNA: TGTGCCAGCAGTTTCACTAGCGGGGTAGATACGCAGTATTTT.

Many counts were recorded for this clonotype. The rearrangement links TRBV7-8 to TRBJ2-5; D is undetermined. CDR3 length: 14 amino acids. Germline V gene data show CDR1 as SGHVS and CDR2 as FQNEAQ. The V and J ends lost 1 base and 5 bases respectively, with 11 bases between them. The CDR3 DNA sequence: TGTGCCAGCAGCTTAGTAACCGGCTGGGAGACCCAGTACTTC. This translates into CASSLVTGWETQYF. Looking up the rest from reference TRBV7-8 and TRBJ2-5 gives the full variable domain: GAGVSQSPRYKVAKRGQDVALRCDPISGHVSLFWYQQALGQGPEFLTYFQNEAQLDKSGLPSDRFFAERPEGSVSTLKIQRTQQEDSAVYLCASSLVTGWETQYFGPGTRLLVL.

This clonotype was recorded many times. The CDR3 DNA follows: TGTGCCAGCAGTGGACAGGGGGGTGCCTACGAGCAGTACTTC. As protein: CASSGQGGAYEQYF. The chain combines TRBV12-3 or TRBV12-4 with TRBJ2-7, with TRBD1 identical over 10 bases. V lost 5 bases, J lost 2 bases, and 3 bases stayed unmatched. CDR3 length equals 14 residues.

The chain couples TRBV4-1 to TRBJ1-2; unclear D gene. The germline V gene has CDR1 MGHRA and CDR2 YSYEKL. Trimming shortened V by 4 bases and J by 6 bases, and 18 bases separated the two germline ends. The CDR3 length is 15 residues. The CDR3 DNA is TGCGCCAGCAGCCCGACATCCCTAATGATGAATGGCTACACCTTC. Amino acids: CASSPTSLMMNGYTF.

This clonotype was counted at least ten times. V usage is TRBV5-1 and J usage is TRBJ2-2; 8 positions agree with TRBD2. This CDR3 is built from 18 residues. Trimming at V came to 4 bases and at J to 0 bases, leaving 11 bases not matched to a gene. From germline, CDR1 is SGHRS and CDR2 YFSETQ. This chain's CDR3 is CASSAEGAGAANTGELFF. The CDR3 DNA follows: TGCGCCAGCAGCGCCGAGGGAGCGGGGGCTGCGAACACCGGGGAGCTGTTTTTT.

This clonotype was observed a handful of times. The chain couples TRBV6-5 to TRBJ2-3; TRBD2 agrees at 9 bases. The junction had 3 bases not matched to a gene; V was cut back by 8 bases and J by 0 bases. This CDR3 is 14 amino acids long. Germline V gene sequence: CDR1 MNHEY, CDR2 SVGAGI. The CDR3, as DNA: TGTGCCAGCTTTACTAGCGGGAGCACAGATACGCAGTATTTT. It codes for CASFTSGSTDTQYF.

This clonotype was detected many times. V gene TRBV12-3 or TRBV12-4 combines with J gene TRBJ2-1; 8 nucleotides line up with TRBD2. Losses at the gene ends were 7 bases for V and 7 bases for J; bases not matched to a gene: 15. The CDR3 sequence is 16 residues long. CDR3 sequence reads: CASTVEYSGTGNEQFF. For the CDR3, the DNA is TGTGCCAGCACCGTGGAATATAGCGGGACGGGGAATGAGCAGTTCTTC.

The sample holds a few counts of this clonotype. The chain carries TRBV7-9 and TRBJ1-1, with no clear D. Trimming cost V 1 base and J 5 bases, with 11 bases left between them. This CDR3 is 14 amino acids long. CDR1 SEHNR and CDR2 FQNEAQ come from the germline V gene (reference sequence). The CDR3 nucleotides read TGTGCCAGCAGCTTAGTAGAGGCGCCAACTGAAGCTTTCTTT. Translation gives CASSLVEAPTEAFF.

This clonotype was seen ten or more times. The DNA for the CDR3 is TGTGCCAGCAGCTTATTAGCGGGGAGCAACACCGGGGAGCTGTTTTTT. This encodes CASSLLAGSNTGELFF. The J gene is TRBJ2-2, the V gene TRBV7-9; TRBD2 matches at 8 bases. Losses at the gene ends were 2 bases for V and 2 bases for J; bases not matched to a gene: 4. The germline gives CDR1 SEHNR, CDR2 FQNEAQ (reference sequence). The CDR3 consists of 16 residues.

Regarding this clonotype: Being one base from a much bigger clone, this may be a read error. The CDR3 bases are TGTGCCAGCAGTTCACAGGGGGCGGCTCAGCCCCGGCATTTT. It encodes CASSSQGAAQPRHF. The rearrangement uses TRBV25-1 and TRBJ1-5; 9 bases line up with TRBD1. CDR3 length: 14 amino acids. Germline assignment: CDR1 MGHDK and CDR2 SYGVNS.

The chain has TRBV7-2 and TRBJ1-5; D is uncertain. This CDR3 is built from 12 residues. V shed 8 bases and J shed 3 bases, with 8 bases lying between them. The germline CDR1 and CDR2 sequences are SGHTA and FQGNSA. The CDR3 DNA sequence: TGTGCCAGCTCAGAATTCAATCAGCCCCAGCATTTT. Amino acid sequence: CASSEFNQPQHF.

This clonotype was recorded many times. The chain combines TRBV18 with TRBJ2-1; TRBD2 agrees at 12 bases. CDR3 size: 15 residues. CDR1 KGHSH and CDR2 LQKENI come from the germline V gene. V was pared by 2 bases and J by 8 bases, with 4 bases of the junction left unmatched. The CDR3 reads CASSPGGTSGYEQFF. The CDR3, as DNA: TGTGCCAGCTCACCAGGGGGGACTAGCGGGTATGAGCAGTTCTTC.

Ten or more counts support this clonotype. V gene TRBV19 combines with J gene TRBJ2-5, with D hard to call. Germline-derived CDR1 and CDR2 are LNHDA and SQIVND (reference sequence). This CDR3 has 18 residues. V lost 5 bases and J 0 bases, leaving 22 bases between the germline ends. CDR3 sequence reads: CASSSSLSFLPDQETQYF. In nucleotides, the CDR3 is TGTGCCAGTAGTTCCTCTCTCTCGTTCCTGCCGGACCAAGAGACCCAGTACTTC. Variable domain in full (rest from reference TRBV19 and TRBJ2-5): DGGITQSPKYLFRKEGQNVTLSCEQNLNHDAMYWYRQDPGQGLRLIYYSQIVNDFQKGDIAEGYSVSREKKESFPLTVTSAQKNPTAFYLCASSSSLSFLPDQETQYFGPGTRLLVL.

This clonotype was observed a handful of times. This chain links TRBV19 with TRBJ2-6; perhaps TRBD2 as D (5 bases). The CDR3 length is 17 residues. The V and J ends lost 6 bases and 0 bases respectively, with 15 bases between them. CDR1 is LNHDA and CDR2 is SQIVND in the germline V gene (reference sequence). CDR3 bases: TGTGCCAGTAGCTCCCTATTTCGGGACTCTGGGGCCAACGTCCTGACTTTC. Protein product: CASSSLFRDSGANVLTF.

This clonotype was recorded many times. J is TRBJ2-2 and V is TRBV3-1; 12 bases are a match to TRBD2. Trimming cost V 4 bases and J 5 bases; bases outside gene matches: 5. Looked up from germline, CDR1 is LGHDT and CDR2 is YNNKEL (reference sequence). The length of the CDR3 is 16 residues. The CDR3 DNA follows: TGTGCCAGCAGCCCATTACTAGCGGGGGGAACCGGGGAGCTGTTTTTT. Its protein product is CASSPLLAGGTGELFF. Combining the CDR3 with reference TRBV3-1 and TRBJ2-2 gives the whole variable domain DTAVSQTPKYLVTQMGNDKSIKCEQNLGHDTMYWYKQDSKKFLKIMFSYNNKELIINETVPNRFSPKSPDKAHLNLHINSLELGDSAVYFCASSPLLAGGTGELFFGEGSRLTVL.

The chain joins TRBV28 to TRBJ2-1, with TRBD2 matching over 9 bases. The CDR3 is 14 amino acids. V shed 5 bases and J 9 bases; nucleotides not matched to a gene: 8. Germline V gene sequence: CDR1 MDHEN, CDR2 SYDVKM. CDR3 protein: CASSQSGRRGEQFF. CDR3 nucleotide sequence: TGTGCCAGCAGTCAAAGCGGGAGGAGGGGTGAGCAGTTCTTC.

Ten or more counts support this clonotype. This rearrangement joins TRBV11-3 to TRBJ2-2; TRBD2 is a possible D gene (5 bases). The CDR3 contains 14 residues. Germline V gene data show CDR1 as SGHNT and CDR2 as YENEEA. The V and J ends lost 5 bases and 4 bases respectively, with 11 bases between them. The CDR3 loop is CASSPRGFTGELFF. The CDR3 region has the DNA TGTGCCAGCAGCCCCCGGGGATTCACCGGGGAGCTGTTTTTT.

This clonotype has at least ten counts. The V call is TRBV11-1, the J call TRBJ2-1; 9 nucleotides agree with TRBD1. The trim removed 5 bases at V and 2 bases at J, leaving 7 bases unmatched. Germline CDR1 reads SGHAT; CDR2 reads FQDESV (reference sequence). There are 16 residues in the CDR3. CDR3 coding DNA: TGTGCCAGCAGCCCACAGGGGGCTGGGACCTACAATGAGCAGTTCTTC. Translated, it gives CASSPQGAGTYNEQFF. The full variable domain, rest sourced from reference TRBV11-1 and TRBJ2-1, is EAEVAQSPRYKITEKSQAVAFWCDPISGHATLYWYRQILGQGPELLVQFQDESVVDDSQLPKDRFSAERLKGVDSTLKIQPAELGDSAMYLCASSPQGAGTYNEQFFGPGTRLTVL.

This clonotype has a count of ten or more. The chain combines TRBV20-1 with TRBJ1-3; 7 bases are a match to TRBD1. Looked up from germline, CDR1 is DFQATT and CDR2 is SNEGSKA (reference sequence). Losses at the gene ends were 3 bases for V and 0 bases for J; bases not matched to a gene: 5. CDR3 size: 15 residues. CDR3: CSASRQGSSGNTIYF. The CDR3 nucleotides read TGCAGTGCTAGTAGACAGGGAAGCTCTGGAAACACCATATATTTT.

This clonotype was seen a handful of times. Being one base from a much bigger clone, this may be a read error. V and J are TRBV5-6 and TRBJ2-5, with D perhaps TRBD1 or TRBD2 (6 bases each). Germline V gene lookup returns CDR1 SGHDT and CDR2 YYEEEE. CDR3 length: 15 amino acids. With 4 bases removed from V and 5 bases from J, the gap between germline ends came to 18 bases. The CDR3 here is CASSPIRGPRETQYF. In DNA, the CDR3 is TGTGCCAGCAGCCCCATTCGGGGGCCCAGGGAGACCCAGTACTTC.

This clonotype was observed many times. The rearrangement uses TRBV5-1 and TRBJ2-1, with 14 bases that match TRBD2. This CDR3 is built from 17 residues. Trimming at V came to 3 bases and at J to 6 bases, leaving 8 bases not matched to a gene. Looked up from germline, CDR1 is SGHRS and CDR2 is YFSETQ. In nucleotides, the CDR3 is TGCGCCAGCAGCTCGACGGGACTAGCGGGAGATAGCAATGAGCAGTTCTTC. Amino acids: CASSSTGLAGDSNEQFF.

The chain uses TRBV7-8 and TRBJ1-2, with D perhaps TRBD1 (5 bases). Germline V CDR1 and CDR2: SGHVS, FQNEAQ. Trimming left V 6 bases short and J 5 bases short, with 10 bases between. The CDR3 is 12 residues long. CDR3 in amino acids: CASRGLGYGYTF. Written as DNA, the CDR3 is TGTGCCAGCAGGGGGCTCGGGTATGGCTACACCTTC.

In its sample, this clonotype was seen many times. The chain uses TRBV5-1 and TRBJ2-1; 8 bases are shared with TRBD2. The germline gives CDR1 SGHRS, CDR2 YFSETQ. V dropped 3 bases and J dropped 6; count of bases not matched to a gene: 8. The CDR3 loop spans 15 amino acids. CDR3 loop: CASSSRLARPNEQFF. The DNA of the CDR3 is TGCGCCAGCAGCTCCCGACTAGCGAGGCCCAATGAGCAGTTCTTC.